Listed below are T cell receptor beta chains from one sample, sequenced in a study of neoadjuvant nivolumab and ipilimumab in lung cancer. The table came from immunoSEQ multiplex PCR; TCRdb's copy has only in-frame clones and leaves some out. The repertoire consists of fewer than 35,000 clones, with more than 90% occurring once and the leading ten covering 2.1%. Sequencing used peripheral blood, obtained after neoadjuvant nivolumab, alone or with ipilimumab, at or shortly before surgery. The receptor set was obtained from an adult with non-small cell lung cancer. The CDR3 runs from the conserved cysteine through the conserved F or W. A D gene is named only where the DNA matches it firmly. Some rows have no size entry. The others give once, few or many, or a class for an expanded clone.

V	D	J	size	DNA	CDR3
TRBV6-6	TRBD1	TRBJ2-7	-	TGTGCCAGCAGCCACGCGACAGGGGCTCCGGATAGCGAGCAGTACTTC	CASSHATGAPDSEQYF
TRBV4-2	TRBD1	TRBJ1-2	-	TGTGCCAGCAGCCAAGGGGACAGCTATGGCTACACCTTC	CASSQGDSYGYTF
TRBV2	TRBD2	TRBJ2-7	-	TGTGCCAGCACCCAATTGACTAGCGGGAGTTTTGAGCAGTACTTC	CASTQLTSGSFEQYF
TRBV27	TRBD1	TRBJ1-2	-	TGTGCCAGCAGTTACTTCCGGGACAGGAACTATGGCTACACCTTC	CASSYFRDRNYGYTF
TRBV7-2	-	TRBJ2-4	-	TGTGCCAGCAGCTATGCGGTCGCCAAAAACATTCAGTACTTC	CASSYAVAKNIQYF
TRBV18	-	TRBJ1-1	-	TGTGCCAGCTCCTCCCAGGCTGGGAACACTGAAGCTTTCTTT	CASSSQAGNTEAFF
TRBV5-8	-	TRBJ2-7	-	TGTGCCAGCAGCTTGATTCGAAAGGCGGGGGAGCAGTACTTC	CASSLIRKAGEQYF
TRBV5-6	TRBD2	TRBJ2-1	once	TGTGCCAGCATTACCTCCGGGACTAGCGGGGCGAATGAGCAGTTCTTC	CASITSGTSGANEQFF
TRBV5-6	-	TRBJ2-7	-	TGTGCCAGCACCGTAGCGGATATTCCTCGCGAGCAGTACTTC	CASTVADIPREQYF
TRBV5-1	-	TRBJ2-1	-	TGCGCCAGCAGCTCACCTAGGGCTTTTACTTACAATGAGCAGTTCTTC	CASSSPRAFTYNEQFF
TRBV11-2	-	TRBJ2-1	-	TGTGCCAGCAGCTCTAACTCTAACAATGAGCAGTTCTTC	CASSSNSNNEQFF
TRBV29-1	TRBD2	TRBJ2-7	-	TGCAGCGTCGGGACTAGCGGGGGATACGAGCAGTACTTC	CSVGTSGGYEQYF
TRBV10-2	-	TRBJ2-5	-	TGCGCCAGCAGTGAGTCGACTAGGCCCTTAGCAGGTAGTCAAGAGACCCAGTACTTC	CASSESTRPLAGSQETQYF
TRBV6-1	-	TRBJ2-4	-	TGTGCCAGCAGTGAACTACTAGCTCTAGCCAAAAACATTCAGTACTTC	CASSELLALAKNIQYF
TRBV29-1	-	TRBJ1-1	-	TGCAGCGTTGGCGACAGCTTGAACACTGAAGCTTTCTTT	CSVGDSLNTEAFF
TRBV5-1	-	TRBJ2-1	-	TGCGCCAGCTCCCTCGAGATAGCTGAGGATGAGCAGTTCTTC	CASSLEIAEDEQFF
TRBV4-1	-	TRBJ2-7	-	TGCGCCAGCAGCCAAGCGCTAACGAGGAGGTTTGGCGAGCAGTACTTC	CASSQALTRRFGEQYF
TRBV5-1	-	TRBJ2-2	-	TGCGCCAGCAGCTTGCTCTCGAACACCGGGGAGCTGTTTTTT	CASSLLSNTGELFF
TRBV29-1	TRBD1	TRBJ2-4	-	TGCAGCGCCAGGGGGTTGAGGGACAACATTCAGTACTTC	CSARGLRDNIQYF
TRBV6-1	TRBD1	TRBJ1-1	-	TGTGCCAGTCTACAGGGGGTGAACACTGAAGCTTTCTTT	CASLQGVNTEAFF
TRBV15	-	TRBJ1-1	-	TGTGCCACCAGCAGAGATATCTGGGCGCAGCGCTCGGGCGGCACTGAAGCTTTCTTT	CATSRDIWAQRSGGTEAFF
TRBV5-4	-	TRBJ2-2	few	TGTGCCAGCAGCTCCGATTGGCACGGGGAGCTGTTTTTT	CASSSDWHGELFF